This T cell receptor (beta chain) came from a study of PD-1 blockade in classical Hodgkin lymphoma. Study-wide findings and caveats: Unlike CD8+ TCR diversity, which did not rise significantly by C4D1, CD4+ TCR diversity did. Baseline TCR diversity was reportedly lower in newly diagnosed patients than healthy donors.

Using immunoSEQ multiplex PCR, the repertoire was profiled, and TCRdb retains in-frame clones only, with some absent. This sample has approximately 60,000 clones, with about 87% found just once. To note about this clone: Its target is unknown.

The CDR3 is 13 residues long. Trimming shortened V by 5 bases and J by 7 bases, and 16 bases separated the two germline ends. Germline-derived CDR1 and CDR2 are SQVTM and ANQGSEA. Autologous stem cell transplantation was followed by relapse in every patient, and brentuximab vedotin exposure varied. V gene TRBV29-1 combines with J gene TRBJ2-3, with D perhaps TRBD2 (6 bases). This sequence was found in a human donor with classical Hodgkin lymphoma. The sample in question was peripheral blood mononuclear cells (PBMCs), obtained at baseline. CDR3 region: CSVRAQEGNTQYF. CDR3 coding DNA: TGCAGCGTTCGGGCACAGGAGGGAAATACGCAGTATTTT.